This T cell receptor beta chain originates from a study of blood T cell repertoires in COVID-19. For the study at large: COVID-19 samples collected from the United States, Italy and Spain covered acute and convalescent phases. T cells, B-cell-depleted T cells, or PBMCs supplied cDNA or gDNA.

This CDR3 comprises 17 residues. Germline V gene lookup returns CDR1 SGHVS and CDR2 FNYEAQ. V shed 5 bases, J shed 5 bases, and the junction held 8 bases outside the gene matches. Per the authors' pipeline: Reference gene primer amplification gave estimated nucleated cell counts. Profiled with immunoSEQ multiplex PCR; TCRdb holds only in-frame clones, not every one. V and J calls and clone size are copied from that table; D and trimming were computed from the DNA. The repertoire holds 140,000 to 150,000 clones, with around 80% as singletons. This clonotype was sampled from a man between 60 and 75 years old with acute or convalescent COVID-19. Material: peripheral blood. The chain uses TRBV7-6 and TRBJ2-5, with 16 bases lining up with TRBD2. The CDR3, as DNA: TGTGCCAGCAGCGCCCCGCAGGGACTAGCGGGAGGGGAGACCCAGTACTTC. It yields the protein CASSAPQGLAGGETQYF.